These 23 T cell receptor beta chains share one sample of origin, sequenced in a study of cytomegalovirus exposure and HLA in healthy donors. Use of 60 Vbeta and 13 Jbeta primers characterized the PCR. Assay used: immunoSEQ multiplex PCR; TCRdb lists only in-frame clones, some missing. The top ten clones hold about 8% of a sample with tens of thousands of clones, 70% to 85% of them seen once. The sample consisted of PBMCs. These receptors originate from a man aged 60 to 75 in good health and CMV-seronegative.

This chain joins TRBV6-5 and TRBJ2-3; 14 bases fit TRBD2. Germline V gene lookup returns CDR1 MNHEY and CDR2 SVGAGI. This CDR3 spans 16 amino acids. V trimming: 2 bases; J trimming: 5 bases; junction bases outside the gene matches: 3. CDR3 sequence reads: CASSYRGTSGRDTQYF. As DNA, the CDR3 is TGTGCCAGCAGTTACAGAGGGACTAGCGGGAGAGATACGCAGTATTTT.

The rearrangement links TRBV5-8 to TRBJ1-2; no firm D call. The CDR3 covers 15 residues. The germline CDR1 and CDR2 sequences are SGHTS and YDEGEE. V lost 4 bases, J lost 8 bases, and 21 bases lay in between. Here the CDR3 reads CASSPAPGSDGGYTF. The CDR3 DNA sequence: TGTGCCAGCAGCCCAGCCCCGGGGTCCGATGGAGGCTACACCTTC.

This clone was seen only a few times. The V and J genes are TRBV5-1 and TRBJ2-7; 9 nucleotides align to TRBD1. The CDR3 has 14 residues. The trim removed 5 bases at V and 8 bases at J, leaving 11 bases unmatched. Per the germline V gene, CDR1 is SGHRS and CDR2 is YFSETQ. This chain's CDR3 is CASRMTRDRDKQYF. DNA for the CDR3: TGCGCCAGCAGGATGACCCGGGACAGGGATAAGCAGTACTTC. The full variable domain, rest sourced from reference TRBV5-1 and TRBJ2-7, is KAGVTQTPRYLIKTRGQQVTLSCSPISGHRSVSWYQQTPGQGLQFLFEYFSETQRNKGNFPGRFSGRQFSNSRSEMNVSTLELGDSALYLCASRMTRDRDKQYFGPGTRLTVT.

This rearrangement joins TRBV27 to TRBJ2-2; D is uncertain. The CDR3 consists of 14 residues. Germline CDR1 is MNHEY and CDR2 is SMNVEV (reference sequence). Trimming shortened V by 7 bases and J by 0 bases, and 9 bases separated the two germline ends. The CDR3 DNA reads TGTGCCAGCACCGCGAGCGCGAACACCGGGGAGCTGTTTTTT. Its protein product is CASTASANTGELFF.

The V gene is TRBV5-1, the J gene TRBJ2-1; D unclear. In germline, CDR1 is SGHRS, CDR2 YFSETQ. Trimming cost V 4 bases and J 5 bases, with 16 bases left between them. CDR3 length equals 15 residues. The CDR3 reads CASSLMPSINNEQFF. CDR3 DNA: TGCGCCAGCAGCCTAATGCCCTCCATAAACAATGAGCAGTTCTTC.

The genes are TRBV28 and TRBJ2-2; D remains ambiguous. Deletions cut 6 bases from V and 5 bases from J, with 19 bases between. This CDR3 has 16 residues. In germline, CDR1 is MDHEN, CDR2 SYDVKM. CDR3 sequence reads: CASRSRGLQITGELFF. The CDR3 region has the DNA TGTGCCAGCAGATCTCGTGGCCTGCAGATTACCGGGGAGCTGTTTTTT.

This chain uses TRBV14 with TRBJ1-4, with D possibly TRBD1 on 5 matching bases. The V gene's germline CDR1 is SGHDN and CDR2 FVKESK. The CDR3 is made up of 13 amino acids. V shed 4 bases and J shed 4 bases, with 7 bases lying between them. Here the CDR3 DNA reads TGTGCCAGCAGCCGCGACAGTAATGAAAAACTGTTTTTT. Its protein product is CASSRDSNEKLFF.

The chain couples TRBV29-1 to TRBJ2-7; the D gene is possibly TRBD1 (7 bases). The CDR3 is 14 amino acids. V lost 6 bases, J lost 6 bases, and 21 bases lay in between. From germline, CDR1 is SQVTM and CDR2 ANQGSEA. The CDR3 DNA reads as TGCAGCGTCGAGGGAGGAGGGGGCGCGGCCGAGCAGTACTTC. Translating gives CSVEGGGGAAEQYF.

The chain couples TRBV2 to TRBJ1-4; 11 bases agree with TRBD1. This CDR3 spans 15 amino acids. With V trimmed by 3 bases and J by 5 bases, 2 bases remained unmatched. CDR1 is SNHLY and CDR2 is FYNNEI in the germline V gene. In nucleotides, the CDR3 is TGTGCCAGCAGTGACTGGGACAGGGGGAATGAAAAACTGTTTTTT. Protein product: CASSDWDRGNEKLFF.

The chain employs TRBV5-1 and TRBJ2-1, with D hard to call. V lost 7 bases, J lost 2 bases, and 4 bases lay in between. There are 11 residues in the CDR3. Germline assignment: CDR1 SGHRS and CDR2 YFSETQ. The CDR3 sequence: CASRAYNEQFF. For the CDR3, the DNA is TGCGCCAGCCGCGCCTACAATGAGCAGTTCTTC.

This clone showed up just once. This chain joins TRBV5-1 and TRBJ2-3, with D possibly being TRBD2 (5 bases). V dropped 0 bases and J dropped 3 bases, with 11 bases sitting between them. CDR1 SGHRS and CDR2 YFSETQ come from the germline V gene. CDR3 size: 15 residues. CDR3 in DNA: TGCGCCAGCAGCTTGGCCGTGGGCGGGACAGATACGCAGTATTTT. It codes for CASSLAVGGTDTQYF.

The CDR3 loop is CASSLGRGGASYEQYF. In DNA form, the CDR3 reads TGTGCCAGCAGCTTGGGTCGGGGCGGGGCGTCCTACGAGCAGTACTTC. J is TRBJ2-7 and V is TRBV11-2; the D gene is possibly TRBD2 (6 bases). This CDR3 contains 16 residues. Trimming left V 3 bases short and J 1 base short, with 16 bases between. CDR1 SGHAT and CDR2 FQNNGV come from the germline V gene.

The CDR3, as DNA: TGTGCCAGCAGCGTTTATCGGGACAGGGGCGACGAGGGCTATGGCTACACCTTC. Amino acids: CASSVYRDRGDEGYGYTF. The J gene is TRBJ1-2, the V gene TRBV5-4, with 10 nucleotides matching TRBD1. With 4 bases clipped from V and 4 bases from J, the junction kept 16 bases outside the gene matches. Germline CDR1 and CDR2: SGHNT and YYREEE (reference sequence). The CDR3 is 18 residues long.

The chain combines TRBV6-5 with TRBJ2-7; 7 positions match TRBD1. There are 13 residues in the CDR3. In germline, CDR1 is MNHEY, CDR2 SVGAGI. V gave up 6 bases and J gave up 0 bases; unmatched junction bases: 2. The CDR3 nucleotides are TGTGCCAGCAGGAGACAGGGCTCCTACGAGCAGTACTTC. Its protein is CASRRQGSYEQYF.

The J gene is TRBJ1-2, the V gene TRBV29-1; D is undetermined. The CDR3 totals 12 residues. Germline assignment: CDR1 SQVTM and CDR2 ANQGSEA. V was trimmed by 5 bases and J by 0 bases, leaving 7 bases between them. The CDR3 sequence is CSVSQTNYGYTF. The CDR3 DNA sequence: TGCAGCGTTTCACAGACTAACTATGGCTACACCTTC.

The chain employs TRBV28 and TRBJ2-3, with a weak D call TRBD2 (6 bases). The CDR3 length is 15 residues. V was cut by 7 bases and J by 0 bases, with 14 bases left in between. Germline CDR1 reads MDHEN; CDR2 reads SYDVKM. CDR3 nucleotide sequence: TGTGCCAGCATCGAGCGGGCCGCTAGCACAGATACGCAGTATTTT. Its translation is CASIERAASTDTQYF.

The chain links TRBV7-2 to TRBJ2-7; TRBD2 is a possible D gene (6 bases). Trimming stripped 1 base from V and 7 bases from J, with 11 bases between. The CDR3 length is 13 residues. The germline V gene encodes CDR1 SGHTA and CDR2 FQGNSA. The CDR3 is CASSLEAGREQYF. CDR3 DNA: TGTGCCAGCAGCTTAGAGGCGGGGAGAGAGCAGTACTTC.

The chain employs TRBV11-2 and TRBJ2-3; 14 bases map to TRBD2. In germline, CDR1 is SGHAT, CDR2 FQNNGV. The CDR3 extends over 17 amino acids. J lost 6 bases, V lost 1 base, and 6 bases had no gene match. CDR3 sequence (DNA): TGTGCCAGCAGCTTAGGGGGGACTAGCGGGAGATTTGATACGCAGTATTTT. Amino acid sequence: CASSLGGTSGRFDTQYF.

There are a few counts of this clone. V and J are TRBV6-6 and TRBJ1-3; D uncertain. Germline V gene lookup returns CDR1 MNHNY and CDR2 SVGAGI (reference sequence). The CDR3 has 15 amino acids. V shed 0 bases and J shed 4 bases, with 10 bases lying between them. Here the CDR3 DNA reads TGTGCCAGCAGTTACTCATCCGGACTGGGAAACACCATATATTTT. It encodes CASSYSSGLGNTIYF.

V is TRBV4-2 and J is TRBJ1-4; D remains unclear. This CDR3 is built from 16 residues. In germline, CDR1 is LGHNA, CDR2 YNFKEQ. Trimming left V 0 bases short and J 7 bases short, with 15 bases between. CDR3 coding DNA: TGTGCCAGCAGCCAAGATCAAGCGACCCGAAGTGAAAAACTGTTTTTT. It codes for CASSQDQATRSEKLFF.

This sequence joins TRBV30 and TRBJ1-2; TRBD1 is a possible D gene (6 bases). CDR1 GTSNPN and CDR2 SVGIG come from the germline V gene (reference sequence). V lost 0 bases and J lost 9, with 20 bases in between. The CDR3 totals 15 residues. As DNA, the CDR3 is TGTGCCTGGAGTGTACTGGGACAATCGGGAGGCAGCTACACCTTC. Protein sequence: CAWSVLGQSGGSYTF. Full variable domain (rest looked up from reference TRBV30 and TRBJ1-2): SQTIHQWPATLVQPVGSPLSLECTVEGTSNPNLYWYRQAAGRGLQLLFYSVGIGQISSEVPQNLSASRPQDRQFILSSKKLLLSDSGFYLCAWSVLGQSGGSYTFGSGTRLTVV.

The chain is built from TRBV12-2 and TRBJ1-4. TRBV12-2 is given as a pseudogene. The CDR3 is 20 amino acids. The CDR3: CASRLAPLEDFVISSEKLFF. The CDR3, as DNA: TGTGCAAGTCGCTTAGCGCCTCTGGAGGACTTCGTTATCAGTAGTGAAAAACTGTTTTTT.

The rearrangement uses TRBV5-1 and TRBJ1-2; weak D call: TRBD1 (5 bases). Germline CDR1 SGHRS, CDR2 YFSETQ. V shed 4 bases and J shed 8 bases, with 9 bases lying between them. There are 11 residues in the CDR3. The CDR3 DNA reads TGCGCCAGCAGCGGGGCAGGAGGCTACACCTTC. Translation: CASSGAGGYTF.